Following are 20 T cell receptor beta chains from one sample sequenced in a study of Graves' ophthalmopathy and Graves' hyperthyroidism. Amplification from RNA transcripts yielded the TCR beta CDR3 regions. Investigators did first-round RT-PCR with HTBI primers, then second-round multiplex PCR. One entry per CDR3 protein, called by TCRdb with MiXCR from the multiplex PCR reads. The top ten hold approximately 4.1% of the sample, which has around 590,000 distinct CDR3 sequences, under 45% seen once. Sequencing was carried out using peripheral blood or thyroid tissue (not recorded which). These receptors were collected from an adult man with Graves' hyperthyroidism.

This clonotype was counted ten times or more. This chain joins TRBV5-6 and TRBJ1-2, with D possibly TRBD1 on 6 matching bases. Per germline, CDR1 SGHDT and CDR2 YYEEEE. Trimming cost V 6 bases and J 4 bases, with 19 bases left between them. The length of the CDR3 is 15 residues. This chain's CDR3 is CASTQTGIRIYGYTF. The CDR3, as DNA: TGTGCCAGCACACAAACAGGGATACGAATCTATGGCTACACCTTC.

V is TRBV29-1 and J is TRBJ2-1, with 9 bases lining up with TRBD2. Germline assignment: CDR1 SQVTM and CDR2 ANQGSEA. V trimming: 3 bases; J trimming: 5 bases; junction bases outside the gene matches: 17. The CDR3 length is 18 residues. The CDR3 nucleotides read TGCAGCGTTGAGGCCATCCGAATTTTAGCGGGAGTACACAATGAGCAGTTCTTC. Amino acid sequence: CSVEAIRILAGVHNEQFF.

This CDR3 is CASSLEGDSEQYF. The CDR3 nucleotides read TGTGCCAGCAGCTTAGAGGGGGACAGTGAGCAGTACTTC. This chain connects TRBV7-2 to TRBJ2-7; 7 nucleotides line up with TRBD1. The germline V gene encodes CDR1 SGHTA and CDR2 FQGNSA. The CDR3 runs to 13 residues. The J segment lost 7 bases and the V segment lost 1 base, leaving 4 bases of the junction unmatched.

This clonotype was counted a few times. At one end the junction does not follow the germline gene, possibly because of a read error. This chain uses TRBV5-4 with TRBJ2-5, with TRBD1 identical over 8 bases. Germline V gene sequence: CDR1 SGHNT, CDR2 YYREEE (reference sequence). This CDR3 is built from 13 residues. This CDR3 reads CASSFDRGETQHF. The CDR3 DNA reads TGTGCCAGCAGCTTTGACAGGGGAGAGACCCAGCACTTC.

In its sample, this clonotype was seen many times. The J gene is TRBJ1-1, the V gene TRBV5-8; TRBD1 is a possible D gene (6 bases). This CDR3 contains 14 residues. The ends were cut back, 1 base at V and 4 bases at J, with 11 bases in the middle. Germline V lookup: CDR1 SGHTS, CDR2 YDEGEE. The CDR3 spells CASSLRGKGTEAFF. In DNA form, the CDR3 reads TGTGCCAGCAGCTTGAGGGGGAAGGGCACTGAAGCTTTCTTT.

The V call is TRBV29-1, the J call TRBJ2-1; 12 nucleotides match TRBD2. The trim removed 4 bases at V and 14 bases at J, leaving 9 bases unmatched. Germline assignment: CDR1 SQVTM and CDR2 ANQGSEA. The CDR3 spans 13 residues. As DNA, the CDR3 is TGCAGCGTTGGGACTAGCGGGGCGGCGGTTAAGTTCTTC. Its protein is CSVGTSGAAVKFF.

This clonotype was counted many times. J is TRBJ1-1 and V is TRBV9; D possibly corresponds to TRBD1 (6 bases). Germline CDR1 and CDR2: SGDLS and YYNGEE. Trimming cost V 4 bases and J 1 base, with 20 bases left between them. This CDR3 has 17 amino acids. CDR3 nucleotides: TGTGCCAGCAGCCCCACCCCCTTCGGGACACAGAACACTGAAGCTTTCTTT. As protein: CASSPTPFGTQNTEAFF.

This clonotype was counted ten times or more. The rearrangement uses TRBV7-2 and TRBJ1-4; D is uncertain. The CDR3 is made up of 15 amino acids. The V end lost 3 bases, the J end lost 0 bases, and 8 bases lay between the germline ends. Germline CDR1 is SGHTA and CDR2 is FQGNSA. Here the CDR3 reads CASSLDSTTNEKLFF. The CDR3 DNA reads TGTGCCAGCAGCTTGGACTCAACAACTAATGAAAAACTGTTTTTT.

This clonotype has at least ten counts. V and J are TRBV4-2 and TRBJ1-4, with unresolved D. Trimming stripped 1 base from V and 5 bases from J, with 11 bases between. In germline, CDR1 is LGHNA, CDR2 YNFKEQ. This CDR3 is built from 15 residues. The CDR3 spells CASSQGLQRNEKLFF. CDR3 nucleotides: TGTGCCAGCAGCCAAGGGTTACAGCGAAATGAAAAACTGTTTTTT.

This clonotype was seen at least ten times. The chain is built from TRBV6-5 and TRBJ1-6; possibly TRBD1 for D (6 bases). CDR3 size: 16 residues. Trimming left V 2 bases short and J 5 bases short, with 13 bases between. Germline CDR1 and CDR2: MNHEY and SVGAGI. CDR3 residues: CASSYAAGADNSPLHF. DNA of the CDR3: TGTGCCAGCAGTTACGCGGCAGGGGCGGATAATTCACCCCTCCACTTT.

The count of this clonotype is one. The chain employs TRBV25-1 and TRBJ2-5, with a tentative D call TRBD2 (5 bases). Looked up from germline, CDR1 is MGHDK and CDR2 is SYGVNS. This CDR3 comprises 14 residues. CDR3 sequence reads: CAREADGDQETQYF. The CDR3 DNA sequence: TGTGCTAGAGAAGCGGACGGCGACCAAGAGACCCAGTACTTC.

With respect to this clonotype: The missing conserved phenylalanine or tryptophan at the end of this CDR3 makes a read error likely. No DNA is shown, since the ends of the CDR3 on it are uncertain; the CDR3 is the one TCRdb lists. The chain has TRBV20-1 and TRBJ2-5. The CDR3 has 8 amino acids, counting both end residues. From germline, CDR1 is DFQATT and CDR2 SNEGSKA (reference sequence). The chain's CDR3 is CSARDPYS.

This clonotype showed up many times. This clone may be a read error of a much larger clone one base away. The rearrangement joins TRBV24-1 to TRBJ2-1; D perhaps matches TRBD2 (6 bases). Trimming stripped 5 bases from V and 12 bases from J, with 16 bases between. The CDR3 loop spans 13 amino acids. Germline loops: CDR1 KGHDR, CDR2 SFDVKD. Here the CDR3 DNA reads TGTGCCACCAGTGGCGAGACTAGATCGGTGCAGTTCTTC. Amino acid sequence: CATSGETRSVQFF.

This rearrangement joins TRBV11-1 to TRBJ1-6, with a weak D call TRBD1 (6 bases). The CDR3 is made up of 16 amino acids. The ends were cut back, 4 bases at V and 6 bases at J, with 16 bases in the middle. CDR1 and CDR2 (germline): SGHAT, FQDESV (reference sequence). The CDR3 protein is CASSSHDLQGNSPLHF. The CDR3 bases are TGTGCCAGCAGCTCGCACGACCTACAGGGTAATTCACCCCTCCACTTT.

Notes on this clonotype: A much larger clone differs from this one at a single base, so this may be a read error. This chain connects TRBV6-4 to TRBJ1-1; D gene unclear. The germline V gene has CDR1 MRHNA and CDR2 SNTAGT. Trimming cost V 4 bases and J 0 bases, with 15 bases left between them. This CDR3 has 16 amino acids. CDR3 nucleotides: TGTGCCAGCAGTGGCTCGTTCACGTTAATGAACACTGAAGCTTTCTTT. Amino acids: CASSGSFTLMNTEAFF.

The rearrangement joins TRBV10-3 to TRBJ1-5, with a possible D match to TRBD1 (5 bases). V was cut by 0 bases and J by 11 bases, with 14 bases left in between. The CDR3 has 14 residues. Germline assignment: CDR1 ENHRY and CDR2 SYGVKD. The CDR3 loop reads CAISESGEGTTQHF. CDR3 coding DNA: TGTGCCATCAGTGAGTCGGGCGAGGGGACGACCCAGCATTTT.

This clonotype has a count of ten or more. The CDR3 bases are TGTGCCAGTAGTATTCGCCGACTAGCGCGAGGGGCAGAGACCCAGTACTTC. The encoded protein is CASSIRRLARGAETQYF. V is TRBV19 and J is TRBJ2-5; 8 nucleotides agree with TRBD2. V gave up 3 bases and J gave up 4 bases; unmatched junction bases: 13. The CDR3 length is 17 residues. CDR1 LNHDA and CDR2 SQIVND come from the germline V gene (reference sequence).

This clonotype occurred a few times. The V and J genes are TRBV14 and TRBJ2-5, with D uncertain. Germline V gene sequence: CDR1 SGHDN, CDR2 FVKESK. V lost 0 bases to trimming and J lost 5 bases, with 7 bases between them. There are 13 residues in the CDR3. The chain's CDR3 is CASSQEGYETQYF. CDR3 in DNA: TGTGCCAGCAGCCAAGAAGGGTATGAGACCCAGTACTTC. Supplemented by reference TRBV14 and TRBJ2-5, the full variable domain reads EAGVTQFPSHSVIEKGQTVTLRCDPISGHDNLYWYRRVMGKEIKFLLHFVKESKQDESGMPNNRFLAERTGGTYSTLKVQPAELEDSGVYFCASSQEGYETQYFGPGTRLLVL.

CDR3 residues: CASSLVGKDTIYF. The CDR3 nucleotides are TGTGCCAGCAGCTTAGTGGGGAAGGACACCATATATTTT. This sequence joins TRBV7-8 and TRBJ1-3; D not certain. Trimming stripped 1 base from V and 8 bases from J, with 9 bases between. Germline CDR1 and CDR2: SGHVS and FQNEAQ. The CDR3 consists of 13 residues.

As to this clonotype: A read error may be the cause here, since a much bigger clone is one base away. The V and J genes are TRBV20-1 and TRBJ1-3, with TRBD1 identical over 7 bases. Trimming cost V 5 bases and J 1 base; bases outside gene matches: 8. The germline V gene has CDR1 DFQATT and CDR2 SNEGSKA (reference sequence). The CDR3 is 15 amino acids. For the CDR3, the DNA is TGCAGTGCTTCGGTGCAGGGGGATTCTGGAAACACCATATATTTT. Translated, it gives CSASVQGDSGNTIYF.